The TCR beta chain described here comes from a study of early T cells in non-severe SARS-CoV-2 infection. Study-wide findings and caveats: The VDJdb matching leaned toward anti-spike CD8 responses and overlooked private and CD4 specificities.

The CDR3 totals 15 residues. The V and J ends lost 4 bases and 2 bases respectively, with 14 bases between them. Germline CDR1 SGHTS, CDR2 YDEGEE. Comments on this clonotype: Antigen unknown.

TCRdb fed the 5' RACE reads into MiXCR, producing one record per CDR3 protein. The data hold 35,000 to 50,000 distinct CDR3 sequences, with roughly 23% observed a single time. This clonotype was sampled from an adult who was a healthcare worker with PCR-confirmed SARS-CoV-2 infection or an uninfected control (not recorded which). The V gene is TRBV5-8, the J gene TRBJ2-3; TRBD2 might be the D (5 bases). The source material was whole blood, sampled at baseline. CDR3 sequence reads: CASSPTKPNTDTQYF. CDR3 sequence (DNA): TGTGCCAGCAGCCCGACTAAACCTAACACAGATACGCAGTATTTT.